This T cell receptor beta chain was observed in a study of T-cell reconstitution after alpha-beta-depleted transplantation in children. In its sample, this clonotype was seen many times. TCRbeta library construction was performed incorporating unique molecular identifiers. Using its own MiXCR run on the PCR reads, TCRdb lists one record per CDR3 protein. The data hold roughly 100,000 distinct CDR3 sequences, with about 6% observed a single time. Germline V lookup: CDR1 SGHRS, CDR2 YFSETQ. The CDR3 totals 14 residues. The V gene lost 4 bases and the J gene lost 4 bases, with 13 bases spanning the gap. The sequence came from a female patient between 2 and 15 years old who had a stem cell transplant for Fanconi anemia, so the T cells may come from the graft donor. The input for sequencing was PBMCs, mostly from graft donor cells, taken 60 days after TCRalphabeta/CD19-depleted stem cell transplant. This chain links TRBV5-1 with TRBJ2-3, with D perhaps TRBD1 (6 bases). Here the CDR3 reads CASSRDTSADTQYF. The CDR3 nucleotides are TGCGCCAGCAGCAGGGACACGAGCGCAGATACGCAGTATTTT. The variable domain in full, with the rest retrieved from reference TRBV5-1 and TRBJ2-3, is KAGVTQTPRYLIKTRGQQVTLSCSPISGHRSVSWYQQTPGQGLQFLFEYFSETQRNKGNFPGRFSGRQFSNSRSEMNVSTLELGDSALYLCASSRDTSADTQYFGPGTRLTVL.